The source of this T cell receptor beta chain is a study of a mutant IDH1 vaccine in newly diagnosed glioma. At the level of the study: Patients received vaccination from 4-6 weeks after radiotherapy alone, or with temozolomide cycles. Previous treatment comprised radiotherapy, temozolomide, or both, mostly both.

Indicated time point: week 47, end of study. Alongside topical imiquimod, each dose of vaccine comprised 300 ug of mutant IDH1 20-mer peptide. Notes on this clone: Its antigen is still unknown.

Assay used: immunoSEQ multiplex PCR; TCRdb lists only in-frame clones, some missing. The table includes over 30,000 clones, around 87% detected once. The receptor was derived from a woman aged 25-40 years with glioma. Sequenced material: PBMCs, taken from a glioma patient whose treatment included an IDH1 peptide vaccine.

The CDR3 DNA sequence: TGCGCCAGCAGCCAAGCAGGGGAAAGGGAAAAACTGTTTTTT. Amino acid sequence: CASSQAGEREKLFF. The chain combines TRBV4-1 with TRBJ1-4; possibly TRBD1 for D (6 bases). This CDR3 is 14 amino acids long. Trimming shortened V by 1 base and J by 8 bases, and 11 bases separated the two germline ends. The germline CDR1 and CDR2 sequences are MGHRA and YSYEKL.